Listed below are T cell receptor beta chains from one sample, sequenced in a study of T cell responses to AZD1222 COVID-19 vaccine. Profiled with immunoSEQ multiplex PCR; TCRdb holds only in-frame clones, not every one. The repertoire holds approximately 65,000 clones, with about 88% as singletons. The material was peripheral blood, obtained on day 0 of AZD1222 vaccination. These receptors all stem from an adult in good health. CDR3s include the opening cysteine and the closing phenylalanine or tryptophan. Fields, in order: D gene, V gene, J gene, CDR3 length, clone size, CDR3 DNA, CDR3 protein. D genes are given only for firm matches. Clone size is stated in some rows and not others, as once, few, many or a class when expanded.

D: NA; V: TRBV2; J: TRBJ2-5; length: 15; size: NA; DNA: TGTGCCAGCAGTGAAGAGGGGACACGTCAAGAGACCCAGTACTTC; CDR3: CASSEEGTRQETQYF
D: NA; V: TRBV29-1; J: TRBJ2-3; length: 14; size: NA; DNA: TGCAGCGTTGAAGAGGAGATGAGGGTGAATACGCAGTATTTT; CDR3: CSVEEEMRVNTQYF
D: TRBD1; V: TRBV7-2; J: TRBJ1-2; length: 13; size: NA; DNA: TGTGCCAGCAGCCGACAGGGATTCTATGGCTACACCTTC; CDR3: CASSRQGFYGYTF
D: TRBD2; V: TRBV27; J: TRBJ2-6; length: 16; size: NA; DNA: TGTGCCAGCAGTTTATCGGGGGGGACTGGGGCCAACGTCCTGACTTTC; CDR3: CASSLSGGTGANVLTF
D: NA; V: TRBV7-2; J: TRBJ2-7; length: 13; size: NA; DNA: TGTGCCAGCAGCCCCCTCGAGGTGGGGGAGCAGTACTTC; CDR3: CASSPLEVGEQYF
D: TRBD2; V: TRBV10-1; J: TRBJ2-3; length: 15; size: NA; DNA: TGCGCCAGCAGTGACCGGGGACTACCGGGGGATACGCAGTATTTT; CDR3: CASSDRGLPGDTQYF
D: NA; V: TRBV5-5; J: TRBJ2-7; length: 14; size: NA; DNA: TGTGCCAGCAGCTTGGGACAGGTTTCCTACGAGCAGTACTTC; CDR3: CASSLGQVSYEQYF
D: NA; V: TRBV5-1; J: TRBJ2-3; length: 15; size: NA; DNA: TGCGCCAGCACTAACAGGGCGGGGGGCACAGATACGCAGTATTTT; CDR3: CASTNRAGGTDTQYF
D: NA; V: TRBV20-1; J: TRBJ2-1; length: 11; size: once; DNA: TGCAGTGCCAGGGAGTTGGATGAGCAGTTCTTC; CDR3: CSARELDEQFF
D: NA; V: TRBV12-5; J: TRBJ2-7; length: 14; size: NA; DNA: TGTGCTAGTGGTTTCTGGACAGTCCACTACGAGCAGTACTTC; CDR3: CASGFWTVHYEQYF
D: NA; V: TRBV6-4; J: TRBJ2-3; length: 14; size: NA; DNA: TGTGCCAGCAGTGACGGTGGGTCCACAGATACGCAGTATTTT; CDR3: CASSDGGSTDTQYF
D: TRBD2; V: TRBV7-7; J: TRBJ2-1; length: 17; size: NA; DNA: TGTGCTAGCAGCTTAGGACTAGCGGGAAGCTCCTACAATGAGCAGTTCTTC; CDR3: CASSLGLAGSSYNEQFF
D: TRBD2; V: TRBV19; J: TRBJ2-7; length: 16; size: NA; DNA: TGTGCCAGTAGTTTTCGAGCGGGAGTAAGTGTGTACGAGCAGTACTTC; CDR3: CASSFRAGVSVYEQYF
D: NA; V: TRBV30; J: TRBJ1-2; length: 13; size: NA; DNA: TGTGCCTGGAGTGCAGGGCCTCGCTATGGCTACACCTTC; CDR3: CAWSAGPRYGYTF
D: NA; V: TRBV12-3/TRBV12-4; J: TRBJ1-4; length: 11; size: NA; DNA: TGTGCCAGCAGGAGGGATGAAAAACTGTTTTTT; CDR3: CASRRDEKLFF
D: NA; V: TRBV5-8; J: TRBJ1-1; length: 14; size: NA; DNA: TGTGCCAGCAGCTTCACAAGGCGGAACACTGAAGCTTTCTTT; CDR3: CASSFTRRNTEAFF
D: NA; V: TRBV21-1; J: TRBJ2-7; length: 15; size: once; DNA: TGTGCCAGCAGCAAAGTAGTGCGGGGCCCGTACGAGCAGTACTTC; CDR3: CASSKVVRGPYEQYF
D: NA; V: TRBV6-2/TRBV6-3; J: TRBJ2-1; length: 16; size: NA; DNA: TGTGCCAGCAGTTATAACTTTCTACTTGGGGACAATGAGCAGTTCTTC; CDR3: CASSYNFLLGDNEQFF
D: NA; V: TRBV6-5; J: TRBJ2-3; length: 13; size: NA; DNA: TGTGCCAGCAGTTACTCGTGGGGAGATACGCAGTATTTT; CDR3: CASSYSWGDTQYF
D: TRBD2; V: TRBV10-3; J: TRBJ2-5; length: 17; size: NA; DNA: TGTGCCATCAGTGAGGGGTTTACTGGGAGGGCCTCGGAGACCCAGTACTTC; CDR3: CAISEGFTGRASETQYF
D: NA; V: TRBV6-6; J: TRBJ1-5; length: 15; size: few; DNA: TGTGCCAGCAGTGACCCTGGTAGGAGCAATCAGCCCCAGCATTTT; CDR3: CASSDPGRSNQPQHF
D: NA; V: TRBV11-2; J: TRBJ2-7; length: 16; size: NA; DNA: TGTGCCAGCAGCCCACTCCGAAGACAGGACCAATACGAGCAGTACTTC; CDR3: CASSPLRRQDQYEQYF
D: NA; V: TRBV19; J: TRBJ2-7; length: 13; size: NA; DNA: TGTGCCAGTAAAGACAGGTACTCCTACGAGCAGTACTTC; CDR3: CASKDRYSYEQYF
D: TRBD2; V: TRBV25-1; J: TRBJ2-1; length: 15; size: NA; DNA: TGTGCCAGCAGTGTACTAGCGGGAGCGTCCGATGAGCAGTTCTTC; CDR3: CASSVLAGASDEQFF
D: NA; V: TRBV3-1/TRBV3-2; J: TRBJ1-3; length: 15; size: NA; DNA: TGTGCCAGCAGCCACCCCCCGTTTAGGGGAAACACCATATATTTT; CDR3: CASSHPPFRGNTIYF
D: TRBD2; V: TRBV27; J: TRBJ2-1; length: 12; size: once; DNA: TGTGCCAGCAGTTCCTTAGCGGGACCCCCGTTCTTC; CDR3: CASSSLAGPPFF
D: NA; V: TRBV28; J: TRBJ1-6; length: 13; size: NA; DNA: TGTGCCAGCAGTTTCAGGGTAGATTCACCCCTCCACTTT; CDR3: CASSFRVDSPLHF
D: TRBD1; V: TRBV18; J: TRBJ2-3; length: 16; size: NA; DNA: TGTGCCAGCTCCCCAACGCTAACGGGACAGGGGCATACGCAGTATTTT; CDR3: CASSPTLTGQGHTQYF
D: TRBD1; V: TRBV9; J: TRBJ2-3; length: 15; size: NA; DNA: TGTGCCAGCAGCGGCCGGGACAGGGTTATAGATACGCAGTATTTT; CDR3: CASSGRDRVIDTQYF
D: NA; V: TRBV20-1; J: TRBJ2-7; length: 12; size: NA; DNA: TGCAGTGCTAGTGTCAGCTCCTACGAGCAGTACTTC; CDR3: CSASVSSYEQYF
D: NA; V: TRBV3-1/TRBV3-2; J: TRBJ1-5; length: 15; size: NA; DNA: TGTGCCAGCAGCCAAGATCTTTATGGGGATCAGCCCCAGCATTTT; CDR3: CASSQDLYGDQPQHF
D: TRBD1; V: TRBV2; J: TRBJ1-5; length: 15; size: NA; DNA: TGTGCCAGCTGGGAGAGGACAGGGGGCGGTCAGCCCCAGCATTTT; CDR3: CASWERTGGGQPQHF
D: NA; V: TRBV6-5; J: TRBJ1-1; length: 14; size: NA; DNA: TGTGCCAGCAGTTCCGCCCGATTGAACACTGAAGCTTTCTTT; CDR3: CASSSARLNTEAFF
D: NA; V: TRBV7-2; J: TRBJ2-2; length: 14; size: NA; DNA: TGTGCCAGCAGCGCAGGACTGAACACCGGGGAGCTGTTTTTT; CDR3: CASSAGLNTGELFF
D: NA; V: TRBV27; J: TRBJ1-4; length: 15; size: NA; DNA: TGTGCCAGCCGAGTACTCAGGGGCGGTAATGAAAAACTGTTTTTT; CDR3: CASRVLRGGNEKLFF
D: TRBD2; V: TRBV7-9; J: TRBJ2-1; length: 16; size: once; DNA: TGTGCCAGCAGCCCGGAGACTAGCAGAATATACAATGAGCAGTTCTTC; CDR3: CASSPETSRIYNEQFF
D: TRBD2; V: TRBV5-1; J: TRBJ2-1; length: 17; size: NA; DNA: TGCGCCAGCAGCCCGGGGACTAGCGGGAGGATGGGCAATGAGCAGTTCTTC; CDR3: CASSPGTSGRMGNEQFF
D: TRBD2; V: TRBV5-1; J: TRBJ2-7; length: 15; size: NA; DNA: TGCGCCAGCAGCTTGAGAGGGACTAACGGTTACGAGCAGTACTTC; CDR3: CASSLRGTNGYEQYF
D: NA; V: TRBV6-5; J: TRBJ1-4; length: 14; size: NA; DNA: TGTGCCAGCCGACGGGGCGGAAATAATGAAAAACTGTTTTTT; CDR3: CASRRGGNNEKLFF
D: NA; V: TRBV7-8; J: TRBJ2-6; length: 20; size: once; DNA: TGTGCCAGCAGCCAAGCCCGAGGGGCAGGGGAAACTTCTGGGGCCAACGTCCTGACTTTC; CDR3: CASSQARGAGETSGANVLTF